This TCR beta chain is from a study of shared clonotypes between healthy human individuals. Overall study results and limits: Generation probabilities of non-shared clonotypes were lower (relative to those shared by all four donors). Between a few donors, naive CD4 clonotypes were shared at a level of about 5%. Donor scarcity curtailed the genetic and exposure-history diversity represented herein.

The CDR3 is 16 amino acids. CDR1 and CDR2 (germline): MNHEY, SVGAGI. V lost 2 bases and J 7 bases, leaving 21 bases between the germline ends. The run depth of the assay was deep. Generated by immunoSEQ multiplex PCR, the TCRdb table keeps only in-frame clones and is missing some. The table has around 1.1 million clones, about 84% seen once. Points on this clone: What it recognizes is unknown.

The sequence derives from a man between 18 and 35 years old in good health. Some clones in this sample may be carry-over from other donors' samples. Sequenced material: memory CD4+ T cells from PBMCs. Subset indicated: CD45RA-negative fraction. The V gene is TRBV6-5, the J gene TRBJ2-7; no firm D call. The CDR3 spells CASSYRKVTDAGEQYF. The CDR3 DNA sequence: TGTGCCAGCAGTTACCGGAAAGTTACAGACGCTGGGGAGCAGTACTTC.